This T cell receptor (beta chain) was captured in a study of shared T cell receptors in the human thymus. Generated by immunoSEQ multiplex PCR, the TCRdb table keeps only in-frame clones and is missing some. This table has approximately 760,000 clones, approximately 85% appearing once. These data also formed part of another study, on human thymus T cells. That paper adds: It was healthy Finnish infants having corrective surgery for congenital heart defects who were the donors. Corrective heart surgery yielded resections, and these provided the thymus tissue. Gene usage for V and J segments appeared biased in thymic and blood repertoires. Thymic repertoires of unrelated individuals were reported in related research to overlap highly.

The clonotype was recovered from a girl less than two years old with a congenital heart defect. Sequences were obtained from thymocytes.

CDR3 in amino acids: CASSVGENQPQHF. CDR3 DNA: TGTGCCAGCAGTGTAGGGGAAAATCAGCCCCAGCATTTT. The chain combines TRBV2 with TRBJ1-5; D is possibly TRBD1 (5 bases). Germline CDR1 and CDR2: SNHLY and FYNNEI. The CDR3 is 13 residues long. Trimming shortened V by 4 bases and J by 4 bases, and 8 bases separated the two germline ends.